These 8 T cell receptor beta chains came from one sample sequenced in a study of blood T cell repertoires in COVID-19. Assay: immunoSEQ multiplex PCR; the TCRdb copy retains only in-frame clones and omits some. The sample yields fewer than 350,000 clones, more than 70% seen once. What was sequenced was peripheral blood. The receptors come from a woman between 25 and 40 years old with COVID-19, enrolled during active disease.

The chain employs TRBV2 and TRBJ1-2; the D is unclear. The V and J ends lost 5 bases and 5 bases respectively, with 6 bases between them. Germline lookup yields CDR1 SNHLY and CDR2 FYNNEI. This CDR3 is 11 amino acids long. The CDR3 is CASSRGYGYTF. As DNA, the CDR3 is TGTGCCAGCAGTAGAGGGTATGGCTACACCTTC.

The CDR3 region has the DNA TGTGCCAGTAGCCTGAGGGACTATGGCTACACCTTC. It specifies CASSLRDYGYTF. The chain combines TRBV19 with TRBJ1-2; D ambiguous. Germline CDR1 and CDR2: LNHDA and SQIVND (reference sequence). The CDR3 length is 12 residues. Trimming shortened V by 6 bases and J by 3 bases, and 8 bases separated the two germline ends.

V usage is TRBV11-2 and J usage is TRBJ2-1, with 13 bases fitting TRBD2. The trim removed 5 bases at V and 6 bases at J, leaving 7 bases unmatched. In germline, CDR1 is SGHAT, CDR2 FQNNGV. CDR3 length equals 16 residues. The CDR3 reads CASSLSGTSGANEQFF. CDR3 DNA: TGTGCCAGCAGCCTAAGCGGGACTAGCGGGGCCAATGAGCAGTTCTTC. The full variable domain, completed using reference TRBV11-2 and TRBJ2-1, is EAGVAQSPRYKIIEKRQSVAFWCNPISGHATLYWYQQILGQGPKLLIQFQNNGVVDDSQLPKDRFSAERLKGVDSTLKIQPAKLEDSAVYLCASSLSGTSGANEQFFGPGTRLTVL.

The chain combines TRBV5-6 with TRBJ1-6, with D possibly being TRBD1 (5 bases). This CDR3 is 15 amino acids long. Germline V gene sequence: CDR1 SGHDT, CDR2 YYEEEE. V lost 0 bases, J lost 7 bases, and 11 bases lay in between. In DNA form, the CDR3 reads TGTGCCAGCAGCTTGGATCGGGGGGAGAATTCACCCCTCCACTTT. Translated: CASSLDRGENSPLHF.

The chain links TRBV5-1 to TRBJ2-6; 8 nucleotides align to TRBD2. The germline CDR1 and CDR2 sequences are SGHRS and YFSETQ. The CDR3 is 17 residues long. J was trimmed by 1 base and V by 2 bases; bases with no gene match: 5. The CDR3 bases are TGCGCCAGCAGCTTACGGGAGGGCGGTTCTGGGGCCAACGTCCTGACTTTC. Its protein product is CASSLREGGSGANVLTF.

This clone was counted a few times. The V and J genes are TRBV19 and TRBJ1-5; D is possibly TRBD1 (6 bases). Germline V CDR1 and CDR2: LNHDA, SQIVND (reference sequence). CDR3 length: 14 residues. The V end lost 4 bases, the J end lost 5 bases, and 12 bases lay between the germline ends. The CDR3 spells CASSKLQGYQPQHF. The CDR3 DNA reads TGTGCCAGTAGTAAATTACAGGGTTATCAGCCCCAGCATTTT.

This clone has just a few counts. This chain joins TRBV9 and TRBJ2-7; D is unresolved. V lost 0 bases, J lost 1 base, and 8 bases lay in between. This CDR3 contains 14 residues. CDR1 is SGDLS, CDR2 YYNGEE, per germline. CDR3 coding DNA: TGTGCCAGCAGCGTAGGAGTGAATTCCTACGAGCAGTACTTC. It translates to CASSVGVNSYEQYF.

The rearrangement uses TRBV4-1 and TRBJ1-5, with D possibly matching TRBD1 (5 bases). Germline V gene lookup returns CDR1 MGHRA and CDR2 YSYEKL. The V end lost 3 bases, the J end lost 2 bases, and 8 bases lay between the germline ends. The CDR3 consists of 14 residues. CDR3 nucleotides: TGCGCCAGCAGCCACAGGGTCGGCAATCAGCCCCAGCATTTT. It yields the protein CASSHRVGNQPQHF.